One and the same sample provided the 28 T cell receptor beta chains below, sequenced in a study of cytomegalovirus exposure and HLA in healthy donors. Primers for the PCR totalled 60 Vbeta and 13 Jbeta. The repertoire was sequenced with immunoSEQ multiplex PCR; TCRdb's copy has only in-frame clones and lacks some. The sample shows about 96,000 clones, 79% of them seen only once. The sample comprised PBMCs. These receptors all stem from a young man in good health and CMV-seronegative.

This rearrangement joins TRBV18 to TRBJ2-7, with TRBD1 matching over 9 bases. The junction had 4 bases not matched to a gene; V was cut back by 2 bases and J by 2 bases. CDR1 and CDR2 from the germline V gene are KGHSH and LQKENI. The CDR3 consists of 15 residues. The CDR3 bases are TGTGCCAGCTCACCAACTGGACAGGGGACCTACGAGCAGTACTTC. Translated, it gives CASSPTGQGTYEQYF. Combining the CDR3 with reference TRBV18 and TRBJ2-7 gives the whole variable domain NAGVMQNPRHLVRRRGQEARLRCSPMKGHSHVYWYRQLPEEGLKFMVYLQKENIIDESGMPKERFSAEFPKEGPSILRIQQVVRGDSAAYFCASSPTGQGTYEQYFGPGTRLTVT.

The CDR3 loop is CASKMRVAGDYGYTF. As DNA, the CDR3 is TGTGCCAGCAAGATGAGGGTTGCCGGGGACTATGGCTACACCTTC. The chain uses TRBV7-8 and TRBJ1-2; D gene uncertain. Germline assignment: CDR1 SGHVS and CDR2 FQNEAQ. The CDR3 runs to 15 residues. V was trimmed by 7 bases and J by 3 bases, leaving 18 bases between them. Supplemented by reference TRBV7-8 and TRBJ1-2, the full variable domain reads GAGVSQSPRYKVAKRGQDVALRCDPISGHVSLFWYQQALGQGPEFLTYFQNEAQLDKSGLPSDRFFAERPEGSVSTLKIQRTQQEDSAVYLCASKMRVAGDYGYTFGSGTRLTVV.

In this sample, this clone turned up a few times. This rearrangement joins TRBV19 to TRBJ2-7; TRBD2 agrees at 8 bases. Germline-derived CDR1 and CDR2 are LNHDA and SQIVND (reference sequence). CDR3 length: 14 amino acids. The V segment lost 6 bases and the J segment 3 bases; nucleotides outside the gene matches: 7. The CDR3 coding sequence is TGTGCCAGTAGAGAGCGGGCGGGAGGCTACGAGCAGTACTTC. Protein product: CASRERAGGYEQYF.

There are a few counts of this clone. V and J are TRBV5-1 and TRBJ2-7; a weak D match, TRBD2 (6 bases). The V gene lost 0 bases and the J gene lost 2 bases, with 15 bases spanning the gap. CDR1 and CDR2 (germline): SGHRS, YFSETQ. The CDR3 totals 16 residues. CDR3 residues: CASSLEGGAKAYEQYF. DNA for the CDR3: TGCGCCAGCAGCTTGGAAGGAGGGGCAAAAGCCTACGAGCAGTACTTC.

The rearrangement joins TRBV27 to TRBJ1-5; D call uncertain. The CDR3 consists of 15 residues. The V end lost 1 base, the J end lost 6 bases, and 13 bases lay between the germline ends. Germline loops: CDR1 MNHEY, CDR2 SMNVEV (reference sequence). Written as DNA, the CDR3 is TGTGCCAGCAGTTTATTTGCAGGCGAGGGTCAGCCCCAGCATTTT. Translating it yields CASSLFAGEGQPQHF.

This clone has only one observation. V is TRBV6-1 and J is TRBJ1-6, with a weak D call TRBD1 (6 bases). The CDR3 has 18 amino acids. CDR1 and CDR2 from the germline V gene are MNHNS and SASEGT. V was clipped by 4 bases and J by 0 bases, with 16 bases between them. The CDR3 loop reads CASSVLVTGSSYNSPLHF. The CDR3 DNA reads TGTGCCAGCAGTGTGTTGGTAACAGGGAGCTCCTATAATTCACCCCTCCACTTT.

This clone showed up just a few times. CDR3 nucleotides: TGTGCCAGCAACGTCGGACAGTCCGGGGCCAACGTCCTGACTTTC. Its protein product is CASNVGQSGANVLTF. The gene calls are TRBV7-9 and TRBJ2-6; possible D gene TRBD1, 6 bases. CDR1 SEHNR and CDR2 FQNEAQ come from the germline V gene (reference sequence). Trimming cost V 7 bases and J 4 bases, with 14 bases left between them. The CDR3 is 15 amino acids. The entire variable domain, with the rest obtained from reference TRBV7-9 and TRBJ2-6, is as follows: DTGVSQNPRHKITKRGQNVTFRCDPISEHNRLYWYRQTLGQGPEFLTYFQNEAQLEKSRLLSDRFSAERPKGSFSTLEIQRTEQGDSAMYLCASNVGQSGANVLTFGAGSRLTVL.

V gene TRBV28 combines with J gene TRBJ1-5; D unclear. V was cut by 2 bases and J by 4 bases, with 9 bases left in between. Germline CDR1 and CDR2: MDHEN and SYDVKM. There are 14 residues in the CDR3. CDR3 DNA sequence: TGTGCCAGCAGTTTAGGCGGAGATAATCAGCCCCAGCATTTT. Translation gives CASSLGGDNQPQHF.

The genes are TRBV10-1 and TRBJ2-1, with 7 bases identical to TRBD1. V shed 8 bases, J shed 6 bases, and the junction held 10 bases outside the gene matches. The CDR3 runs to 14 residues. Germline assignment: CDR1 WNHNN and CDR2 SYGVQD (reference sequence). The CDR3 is CASPLPTGINEQFF. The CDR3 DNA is TGCGCCAGCCCTCTCCCGACAGGGATCAATGAGCAGTTCTTC.

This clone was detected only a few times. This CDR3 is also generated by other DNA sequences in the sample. CDR3 nucleotides: TGTGCCAGCAGTTTGGGACAGAAGAACACTGAAGCTTTCTTT. Protein sequence: CASSLGQKNTEAFF. This chain uses TRBV28 with TRBJ1-1; the match to TRBD1 covers 7 bases. CDR3 length: 14 residues. Germline assignment: CDR1 MDHEN and CDR2 SYDVKM. Germline trimming cut 3 bases from V and 1 base from J; bases unmatched to any gene: 2.

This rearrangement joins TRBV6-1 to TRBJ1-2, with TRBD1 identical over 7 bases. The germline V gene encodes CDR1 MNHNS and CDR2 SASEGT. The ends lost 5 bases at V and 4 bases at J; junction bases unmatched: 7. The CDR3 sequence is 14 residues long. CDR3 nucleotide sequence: TGTGCCAGCAGTCCGCCACAGGGGCCCTATGGCTACACCTTC. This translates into CASSPPQGPYGYTF.

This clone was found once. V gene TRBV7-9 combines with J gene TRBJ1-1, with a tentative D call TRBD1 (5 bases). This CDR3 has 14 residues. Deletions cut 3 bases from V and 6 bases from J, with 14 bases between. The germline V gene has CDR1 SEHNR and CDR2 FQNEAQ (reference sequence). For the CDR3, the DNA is TGTGCCAGCAGCTTGGGTCAGGGTGTCTCTGAAGCTTTCTTT. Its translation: CASSLGQGVSEAFF.

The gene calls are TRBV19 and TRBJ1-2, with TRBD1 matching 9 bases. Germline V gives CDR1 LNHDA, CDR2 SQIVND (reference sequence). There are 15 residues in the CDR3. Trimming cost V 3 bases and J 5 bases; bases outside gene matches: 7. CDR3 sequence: CASSIDRGKGYGYTF. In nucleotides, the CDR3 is TGTGCCAGTAGTATTGACAGGGGGAAGGGGTATGGCTACACCTTC.

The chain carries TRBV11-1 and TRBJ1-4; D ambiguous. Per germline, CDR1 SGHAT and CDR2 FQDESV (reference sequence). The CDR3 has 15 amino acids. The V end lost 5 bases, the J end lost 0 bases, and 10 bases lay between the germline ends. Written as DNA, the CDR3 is TGTGCCAGCAGCCTAGACGGTGCAACTAATGAAAAACTGTTTTTT. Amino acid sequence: CASSLDGATNEKLFF.

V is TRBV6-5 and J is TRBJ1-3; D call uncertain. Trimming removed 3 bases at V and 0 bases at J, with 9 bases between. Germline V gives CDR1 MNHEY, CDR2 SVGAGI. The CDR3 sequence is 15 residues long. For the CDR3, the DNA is TGTGCCAGCAGTTATGGGCACCGCTCTGGAAACACCATATATTTT. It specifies CASSYGHRSGNTIYF.

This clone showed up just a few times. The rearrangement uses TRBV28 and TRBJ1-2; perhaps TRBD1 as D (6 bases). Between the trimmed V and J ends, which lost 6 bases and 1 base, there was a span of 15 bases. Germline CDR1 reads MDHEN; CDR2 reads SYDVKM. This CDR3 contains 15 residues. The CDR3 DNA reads TGTGCCAGCAGCTTACCCGGACAGCTTAACTATGGCTACACCTTC. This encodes CASSLPGQLNYGYTF.

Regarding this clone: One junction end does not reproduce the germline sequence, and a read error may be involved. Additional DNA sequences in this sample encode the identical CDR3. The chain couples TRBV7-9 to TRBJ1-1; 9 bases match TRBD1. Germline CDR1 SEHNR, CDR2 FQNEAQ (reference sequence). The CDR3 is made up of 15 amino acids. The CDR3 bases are TGTGCCAGCAGCTCTGGGACAGGGAGGAACACTGAAGCCTTCTTT. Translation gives CASSSGTGRNTEAFF.

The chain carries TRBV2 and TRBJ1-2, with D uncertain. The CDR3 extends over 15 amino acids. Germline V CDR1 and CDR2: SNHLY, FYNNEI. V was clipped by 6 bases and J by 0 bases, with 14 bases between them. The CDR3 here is CASRGRFAANYGYTF. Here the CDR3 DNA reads TGTGCCAGCAGGGGGAGGTTCGCTGCTAACTATGGCTACACCTTC.

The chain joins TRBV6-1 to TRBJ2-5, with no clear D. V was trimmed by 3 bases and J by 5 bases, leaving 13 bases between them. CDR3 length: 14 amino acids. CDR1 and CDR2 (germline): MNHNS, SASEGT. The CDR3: CASSDPPGRETQYF. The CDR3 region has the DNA TGTGCCAGCAGTGACCCCCCTGGGCGCGAGACCCAGTACTTC.

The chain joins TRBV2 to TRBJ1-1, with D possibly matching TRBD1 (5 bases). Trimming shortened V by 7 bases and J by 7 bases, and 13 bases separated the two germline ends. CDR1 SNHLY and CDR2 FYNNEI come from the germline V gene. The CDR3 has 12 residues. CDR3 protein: CASNGRDFEAFF. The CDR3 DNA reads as TGTGCCAGCAACGGCAGGGACTTTGAAGCTTTCTTT.

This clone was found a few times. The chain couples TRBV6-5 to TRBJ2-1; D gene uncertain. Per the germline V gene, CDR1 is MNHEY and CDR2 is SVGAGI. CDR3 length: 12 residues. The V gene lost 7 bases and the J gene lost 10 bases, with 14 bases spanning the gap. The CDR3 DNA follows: TGTGCCAGCATGACGTCGCAGGCCGAGCAGTTCTTC. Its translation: CASMTSQAEQFF.

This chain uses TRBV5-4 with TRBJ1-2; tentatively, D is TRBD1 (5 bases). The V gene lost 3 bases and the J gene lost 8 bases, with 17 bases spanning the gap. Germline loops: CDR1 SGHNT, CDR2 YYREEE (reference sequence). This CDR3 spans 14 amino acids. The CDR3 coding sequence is TGTGCCAGCAGCTGGGGCAGGGACTCCGACGGCTACACCTTC. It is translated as CASSWGRDSDGYTF.

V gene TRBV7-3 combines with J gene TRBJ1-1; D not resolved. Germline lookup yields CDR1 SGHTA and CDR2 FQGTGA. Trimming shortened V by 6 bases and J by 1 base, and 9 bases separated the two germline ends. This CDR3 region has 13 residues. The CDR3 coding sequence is TGTGCCAGCAGTAGCCAGCCGAACACTGAAGCTTTCTTT. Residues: CASSSQPNTEAFF. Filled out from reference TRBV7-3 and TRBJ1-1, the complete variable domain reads GAGVSQTPSNKVTEKGKYVELRCDPISGHTALYWYRQSLGQGPEFLIYFQGTGAADDSGLPNDRFFAVRPEGSVSTLKIQRTERGDSAVYLCASSSQPNTEAFFGQGTRLTVV.

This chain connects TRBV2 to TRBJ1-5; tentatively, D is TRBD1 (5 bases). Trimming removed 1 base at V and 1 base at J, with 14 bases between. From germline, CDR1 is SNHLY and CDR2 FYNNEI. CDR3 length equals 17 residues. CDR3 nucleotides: TGTGCCAGCAGTGAAGTCAGGGCCCGAAGGAGCAATCAGCCCCAGCATTTT. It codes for CASSEVRARRSNQPQHF.

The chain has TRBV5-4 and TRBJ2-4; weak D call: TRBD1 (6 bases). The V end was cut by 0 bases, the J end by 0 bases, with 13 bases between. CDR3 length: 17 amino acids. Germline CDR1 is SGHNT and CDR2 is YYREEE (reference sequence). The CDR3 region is CASSLELTGLAKNIQYF. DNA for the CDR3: TGTGCCAGCAGCTTGGAATTAACAGGGTTAGCCAAAAACATTCAGTACTTC.

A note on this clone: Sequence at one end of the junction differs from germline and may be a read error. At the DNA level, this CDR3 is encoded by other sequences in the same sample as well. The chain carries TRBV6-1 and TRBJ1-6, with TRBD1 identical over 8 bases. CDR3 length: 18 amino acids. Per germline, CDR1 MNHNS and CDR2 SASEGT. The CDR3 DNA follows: TGTGCCAGCAGTGGGGGGGGACAGGCCAGCTCCTATAATTCCCCCCTCCACTTT. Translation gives CASSGGGQASSYNSPLHF.

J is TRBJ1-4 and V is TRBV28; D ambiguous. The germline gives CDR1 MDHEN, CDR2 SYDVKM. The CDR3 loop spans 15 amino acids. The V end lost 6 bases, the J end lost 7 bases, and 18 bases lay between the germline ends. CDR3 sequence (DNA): TGTGCCAGCAGGGAAGGTAGCGCCTTCTTTGAAAAACTGTTTTTT. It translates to CASREGSAFFEKLFF.

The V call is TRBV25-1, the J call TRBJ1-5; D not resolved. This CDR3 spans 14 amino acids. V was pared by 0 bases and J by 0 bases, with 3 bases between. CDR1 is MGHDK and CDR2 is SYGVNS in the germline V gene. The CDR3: CASSEYRSNQPQHF. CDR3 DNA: TGTGCCAGCAGTGAATACCGTAGCAATCAGCCCCAGCATTTT.